The TCR beta chain under discussion was sequenced for a study of PD-1 blockade in classical Hodgkin lymphoma. Study context: Nivolumab dosed at 3 mg/kg went to patients intravenously every 2 weeks.

Here immunoSEQ multiplex PCR was the method, and the copy in TCRdb shows in-frame clones only, minus some. The data show around 65,000 clones, 75% to 90% seen once. Following autologous stem cell transplantation, relapse occurred in every patient, and exposure to brentuximab vedotin varied. Germline CDR1 is KGHSH and CDR2 is LQKENI. The CDR3 runs to 16 residues. Between the trimmed V and J ends, which lost 2 bases and 5 bases, there was a span of 18 bases. Study-level points and caveats: Nothing has yet pinned down what causes the repertoire differences, possibly disease activity or prior therapy. CD4+ TCR diversity, unlike CD8+, rose significantly by C4D1. Exclusion removed patients who began nivolumab under 1 year after ASCT.

This clone was detected only once. The antigen remains undetermined. The sequence derives from a human donor with classical Hodgkin lymphoma. The chain has TRBV18 and TRBJ2-5; TRBD1 might be the D (5 bases). The sample was peripheral blood mononuclear cells (PBMCs), taken at baseline. The CDR3 loop is CASSPGQIATGETQYF. The DNA of the CDR3 is TGTGCCAGCTCACCAGGACAAATCGCGACTGGTGAGACCCAGTACTTC.